Presented here are 13 T cell receptor beta chains from one specimen sequenced in a study of T cells in Graves' hyperthyroidism and ophthalmopathy. Amplification yielded TCR beta CDR3 regions, with RNA transcripts as the source. Carried out on the TCR CDR3, a first-round RT-PCR used the HTBI primer set. One entry per CDR3 protein, called by TCRdb with MiXCR from the multiplex PCR reads. The sample shows fewer than 850,000 distinct CDR3 sequences, around 16% of them seen only once. The sequenced sample consisted of blood. The receptors originated from a man aged 45 to 65 with Graves' hyperthyroidism.

The chain employs TRBV9 and TRBJ2-5, with 11 nucleotides matching TRBD2. V lost 3 bases and J lost 5; bases outside the gene matches: 6. The CDR3 spans 15 residues. Germline values: CDR1 SGDLS, CDR2 YYNGEE. The CDR3 DNA reads as TGTGCCAGCAGCGGTAGCGGGAGGGTCCTGGAGACCCAGTACTTC. It is translated as CASSGSGRVLETQYF.

V usage is TRBV7-2 and J usage is TRBJ2-3; TRBD2 agrees at 14 bases. J was trimmed by 6 bases and V by 1 base; bases with no gene match: 6. CDR1 and CDR2 (germline): SGHTA, FQGNSA. This CDR3 contains 17 residues. CDR3 nucleotides: TGTGCCAGCAGCTTAGTGGGGACTAGCGGGAGTTTGGATACGCAGTATTTT. Amino acids: CASSLVGTSGSLDTQYF.

V and J are TRBV6-1 and TRBJ2-3; the D call may be TRBD1 or TRBD2 (5 bases each). V lost 5 bases, J lost 6 bases, and 12 bases lay in between. The CDR3 has 13 amino acids. Germline V gene data show CDR1 as MNHNS and CDR2 as SASEGT. CDR3 residues: CASSPGLVDTQYF. CDR3 DNA sequence: TGTGCCAGCAGTCCGGGGCTCGTGGATACGCAGTATTTT.

This chain connects TRBV18 to TRBJ1-3, with a possible D match to TRBD1 (6 bases). CDR3 size: 15 residues. Per the germline V gene, CDR1 is KGHSH and CDR2 is LQKENI. Trimming pared 2 bases from V and 4 bases from J, leaving 12 bases between. CDR3 loop: CASSPGTNSGNTIYF. CDR3 DNA sequence: TGTGCCAGCTCACCAGGGACAAACTCAGGAAACACCATATATTTT.

The chain recombines TRBV11-1 with TRBJ2-2; D remains ambiguous. The CDR3 length is 16 residues. V lost 2 bases and J lost 0, with 10 bases in between. Germline CDR1 SGHAT, CDR2 FQDESV (reference sequence). In nucleotides, the CDR3 is TGTGCCAGCAGCTTATACAAGGGTGCGAACACCGGGGAGCTGTTTTTT. This gives the protein CASSLYKGANTGELFF.

The rearrangement links TRBV19 to TRBJ1-1; no firm D call. Trimming stripped 2 bases from V and 0 bases from J, with 10 bases between. This CDR3 region has 15 residues. Germline loops: CDR1 LNHDA, CDR2 SQIVND (reference sequence). The CDR3 bases are TGTGCCAGTAGTATACCAGCCGAATTGAACACTGAAGCTTTCTTT. This sequence encodes CASSIPAELNTEAFF.

At least ten counts were recorded for this clonotype. The chain joins TRBV28 to TRBJ2-7, with 11 positions matching TRBD2. The ends lost 2 bases at V and 2 bases at J; junction bases unmatched: 14. The CDR3 spans 19 residues. Germline V CDR1 and CDR2: MDHEN, SYDVKM. CDR3 bases: TGTGCCAGCAGTTTAATGTGGGGGATAGCGGGAGGGTGGACCTACGAGCAGTACTTC. This codes for CASSLMWGIAGGWTYEQYF.

This clonotype was counted at least ten times. V is TRBV27 and J is TRBJ2-5; the match to TRBD2 covers 12 bases. CDR1 is MNHEY and CDR2 is SMNVEV in the germline V gene (reference sequence). The junction had 7 bases not matched to a gene; V was cut back by 3 bases and J by 2 bases. CDR3 size: 17 residues. This CDR3 reads CASSFHPTSGGQETQYF. CDR3 nucleotides: TGTGCCAGCAGTTTTCATCCGACTAGCGGGGGACAAGAGACCCAGTACTTC.

This clonotype has at least ten counts. The chain carries TRBV20-1 and TRBJ2-1; no reliable D call. CDR1 and CDR2 (germline): DFQATT, SNEGSKA (reference sequence). Trimming took 4 bases from V and 2 from J, leaving 12 bases between them. This CDR3 spans 14 amino acids. The CDR3 is CSATEDPTYNEQFF. CDR3 sequence (DNA): TGCAGTGCTACAGAGGACCCGACCTACAATGAGCAGTTCTTC.

V gene TRBV5-1 combines with J gene TRBJ2-3; 10 bases map to TRBD1. Germline assignment: CDR1 SGHRS and CDR2 YFSETQ. The V segment lost 3 bases and the J segment 0 bases; nucleotides outside the gene matches: 10. This CDR3 comprises 18 residues. CDR3 amino acids: CASSSPGDRGHSTDTQYF. The CDR3 DNA sequence: TGCGCCAGCAGCTCTCCCGGGGACAGGGGACATAGCACAGATACGCAGTATTTT.

With respect to this clonotype: This sequence may be a read error, since a much larger clone differs from it by one base. The rearrangement uses TRBV7-2 and TRBJ2-5, with D perhaps TRBD2 (6 bases). The CDR3 loop spans 14 amino acids. Looked up from germline, CDR1 is SGHTA and CDR2 is FQGNSA. CDR3 nucleotides: TGTGTCAGCAGCCTTAGCGGTCAGAAAGAGACCCAGTACTTC. It codes for CVSSLSGQKETQYF.

This clonotype was seen only a few times. The chain joins TRBV20-1 to TRBJ2-7; TRBD2 is a possible D gene (6 bases). In germline, CDR1 is DFQATT, CDR2 SNEGSKA (reference sequence). This CDR3 region has 13 residues. V lost 0 bases and J 4 bases, leaving 10 bases between the germline ends. As DNA, the CDR3 is TGCAGTGCTAGAGAGGGAGGCGTATACGAGCAGTACTTC. This codes for CSAREGGVYEQYF.

This clonotype came up many times. The chain uses TRBV11-2 and TRBJ2-5; D gene ambiguous. The CDR3 spans 14 residues. Between the trimmed V and J ends, which lost 0 bases and 4 bases, there was a span of 9 bases. Germline loops: CDR1 SGHAT, CDR2 FQNNGV. The CDR3 DNA follows: TGTGCCAGCAGCTTAGATAGGAGCGTAGAGACCCAGTACTTC. Translating gives CASSLDRSVETQYF. The full variable domain, with the rest looked up from reference TRBV11-2 and TRBJ2-5, is EAGVAQSPRYKIIEKRQSVAFWCNPISGHATLYWYQQILGQGPKLLIQFQNNGVVDDSQLPKDRFSAERLKGVDSTLKIQPAKLEDSAVYLCASSLDRSVETQYFGPGTRLLVL.